What follows is one T cell receptor (beta chain) and its context. These data originate in a study of early T cells in non-severe SARS-CoV-2 infection. Study information: The sequenced material was bulk RNA from unsorted whole blood, and its chains were unpaired.

Individual cDNA molecules were tagged with unique molecular identifiers, the study reported. Using its own MiXCR run on the 5' RACE reads, TCRdb lists one record per CDR3 protein. The sample includes approximately 90,000 distinct CDR3 sequences, 15% to 20% of them seen just once. V was shortened by 4 bases and J by 4 bases, with 11 bases between the two germline ends. The CDR3 has 13 amino acids. The germline CDR1 and CDR2 sequences are SQVTM and ANQGSEA. This material consisted of whole blood, taken at baseline. This clonotype was sampled from an adult who was a healthcare worker with PCR-confirmed SARS-CoV-2 infection or an uninfected control (not recorded which). The chain combines TRBV29-1 with TRBJ1-3; D possibly corresponds to TRBD1 (5 bases). The CDR3 loop reads CSVVSGAGNTIYF. The CDR3 region has the DNA TGCAGCGTTGTATCCGGGGCCGGAAACACCATATATTTT.